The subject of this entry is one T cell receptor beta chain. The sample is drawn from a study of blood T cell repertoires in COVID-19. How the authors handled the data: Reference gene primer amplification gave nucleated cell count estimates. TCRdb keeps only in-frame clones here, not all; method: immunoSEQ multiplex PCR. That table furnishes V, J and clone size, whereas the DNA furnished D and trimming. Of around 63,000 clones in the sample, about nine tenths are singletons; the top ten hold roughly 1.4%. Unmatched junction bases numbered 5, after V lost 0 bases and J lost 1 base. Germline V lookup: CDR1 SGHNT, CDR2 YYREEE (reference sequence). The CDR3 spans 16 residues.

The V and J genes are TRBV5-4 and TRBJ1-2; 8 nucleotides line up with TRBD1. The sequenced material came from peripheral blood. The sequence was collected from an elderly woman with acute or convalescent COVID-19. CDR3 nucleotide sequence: TGTGCCAGCAGCTTGGGAACGGGACAGGTTAACTATGGCTACACCTTC. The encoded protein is CASSLGTGQVNYGYTF.